Given below is one T cell receptor (beta chain) in context. These data belong to a study of blood T cells in healthy people across ages. A second PCR of 7 to 11 cycles used a sample-barcoded 5' primer and a J-beta primer mix. TCRdb processed the 5' RACE reads anew with MiXCR; each CDR3 protein has one entry. The sample includes approximately 780,000 distinct CDR3 sequences, under 30% seen only once; the top ten take 3%. CDR3 length equals 14 residues. The V and J ends lost 10 bases and 7 bases, in that order; junction bases with no gene match: 14. Germline V gene data show CDR1 as SNHLY and CDR2 as FYNNEI. The data also belong to a second study, concerning T cells of mothers and their children.

V usage is TRBV2 and J usage is TRBJ1-2; 8 nucleotides match TRBD1. This clonotype was obtained from a boy aged 10-17 years in good health. The sequenced sample was blood. CDR3 loop: CANSEPGQVFGYTF. CDR3 sequence (DNA): TGTGCCAACAGCGAACCGGGACAGGTTTTTGGCTACACCTTC.